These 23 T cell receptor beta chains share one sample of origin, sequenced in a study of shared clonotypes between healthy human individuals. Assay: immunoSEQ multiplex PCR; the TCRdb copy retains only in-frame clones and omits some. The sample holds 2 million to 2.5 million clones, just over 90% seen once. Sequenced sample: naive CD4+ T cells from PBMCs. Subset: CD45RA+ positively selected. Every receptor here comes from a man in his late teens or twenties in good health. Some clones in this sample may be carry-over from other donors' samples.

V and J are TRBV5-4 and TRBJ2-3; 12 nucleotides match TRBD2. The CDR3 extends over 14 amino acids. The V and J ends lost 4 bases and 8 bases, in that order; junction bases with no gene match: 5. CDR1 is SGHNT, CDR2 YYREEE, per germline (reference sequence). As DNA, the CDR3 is TGTGCCAGCAGCAGGACTAGCGGGATGGTTACGCAGTATTTT. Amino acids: CASSRTSGMVTQYF.

In DNA, the CDR3 is TGTGCCAGCAGTTTCTGGGGGACAGGGGGCGGAGGAGAGACCCAGTACTTC. As protein: CASSFWGTGGGGETQYF. V usage is TRBV28 and J usage is TRBJ2-5; TRBD1 agrees at 12 bases. The CDR3 extends over 17 amino acids. From germline, CDR1 is MDHEN and CDR2 SYDVKM. Trimming took 3 bases from V and 4 from J; bases not matched to a gene: 9.

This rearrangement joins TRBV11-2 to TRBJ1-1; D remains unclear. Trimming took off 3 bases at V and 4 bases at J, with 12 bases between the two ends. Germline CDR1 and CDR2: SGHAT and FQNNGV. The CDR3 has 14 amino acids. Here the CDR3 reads CASSLTRHATEAFF. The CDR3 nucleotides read TGTGCCAGCAGCTTGACTCGTCACGCCACTGAAGCTTTCTTT.

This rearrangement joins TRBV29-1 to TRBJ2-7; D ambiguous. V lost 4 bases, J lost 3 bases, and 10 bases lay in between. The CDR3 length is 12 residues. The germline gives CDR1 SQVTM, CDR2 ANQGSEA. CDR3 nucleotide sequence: TGCAGCGTTGTCTTACCTAACTACGAGCAGTACTTC. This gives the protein CSVVLPNYEQYF.

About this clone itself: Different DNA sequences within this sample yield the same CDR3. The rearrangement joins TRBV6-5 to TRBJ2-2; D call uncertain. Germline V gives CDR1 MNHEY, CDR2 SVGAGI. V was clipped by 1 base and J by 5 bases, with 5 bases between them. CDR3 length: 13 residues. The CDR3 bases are TGTGCCAGCAGTTACTTGGGTACCGGGGAGCTGTTTTTT. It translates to CASSYLGTGELFF.

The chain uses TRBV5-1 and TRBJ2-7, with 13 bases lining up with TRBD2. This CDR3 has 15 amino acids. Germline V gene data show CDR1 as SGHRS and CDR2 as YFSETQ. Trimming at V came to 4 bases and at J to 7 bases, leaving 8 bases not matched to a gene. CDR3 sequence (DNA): TGCGCCAGCAGCCTACTAGCGGGAGGGGCTAGGGAGCAGTACTTC. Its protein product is CASSLLAGGAREQYF.

The CDR3 loop reads CASSRGIMNTEAFF. The DNA of the CDR3 is TGTGCCAGCTCACGAGGGATCATGAACACTGAAGCTTTCTTT. This chain links TRBV18 with TRBJ1-1; D not resolved. The CDR3 is made up of 14 amino acids. Germline CDR1 reads KGHSH; CDR2 reads LQKENI. V was clipped by 4 bases and J by 0 bases, with 9 bases between them.

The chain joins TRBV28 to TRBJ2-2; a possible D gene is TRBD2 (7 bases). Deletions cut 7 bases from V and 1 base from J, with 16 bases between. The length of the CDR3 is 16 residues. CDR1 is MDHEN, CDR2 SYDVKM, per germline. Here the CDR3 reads CASTPGGSLNTGELFF. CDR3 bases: TGTGCCAGCACCCCGGGGGGCTCTTTGAACACCGGGGAGCTGTTTTTT.

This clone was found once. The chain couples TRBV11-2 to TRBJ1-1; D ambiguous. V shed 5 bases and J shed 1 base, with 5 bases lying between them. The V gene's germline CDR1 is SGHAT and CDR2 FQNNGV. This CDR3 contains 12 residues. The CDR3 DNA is TGTGCCAGCAGCATAGGGAACACTGAAGCTTTCTTT. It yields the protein CASSIGNTEAFF.

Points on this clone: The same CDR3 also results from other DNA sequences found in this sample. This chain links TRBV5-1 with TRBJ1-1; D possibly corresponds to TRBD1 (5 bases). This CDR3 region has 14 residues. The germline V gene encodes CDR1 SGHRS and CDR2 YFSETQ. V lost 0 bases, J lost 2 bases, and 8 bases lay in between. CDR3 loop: CASSLVGVNTEAFF. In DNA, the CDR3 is TGCGCCAGCAGCTTGGTGGGGGTTAACACTGAAGCTTTCTTT.

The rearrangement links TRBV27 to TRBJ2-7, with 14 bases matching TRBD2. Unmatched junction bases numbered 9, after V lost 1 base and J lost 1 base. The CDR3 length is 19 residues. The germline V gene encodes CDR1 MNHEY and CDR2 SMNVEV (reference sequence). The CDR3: CASSLFPPGLAGGSYEQYF. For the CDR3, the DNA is TGTGCCAGCAGTTTATTCCCCCCCGGACTAGCGGGAGGTTCCTACGAGCAGTACTTC.

CDR3 residues: CATSHPRGEQFF. In nucleotides, the CDR3 is TGTGCCACCAGCCACCCACGGGGTGAGCAGTTCTTC. V and J are TRBV15 and TRBJ2-1; D is perhaps TRBD2 (5 bases). Trimming removed 5 bases at V and 9 bases at J, with 11 bases between. This CDR3 region has 12 residues. Per the germline V gene, CDR1 is LNHNV and CDR2 is YYDKDF (reference sequence). The complete variable domain, with remaining parts taken from reference TRBV15 and TRBJ2-1, reads DAMVIQNPRYQVTQFGKPVTLSCSQTLNHNVMYWYQQKSSQAPKLLFHYYDKDFNNEADTPDNFQSRRPNTSFCFLDIRSPGLGDTAMYLCATSHPRGEQFFGPGTRLTVL.

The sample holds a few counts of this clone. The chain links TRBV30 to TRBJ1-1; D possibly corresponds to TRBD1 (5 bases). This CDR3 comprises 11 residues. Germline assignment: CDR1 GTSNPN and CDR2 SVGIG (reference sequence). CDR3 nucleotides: TGTGGTGGCAGGGAGAACACTGAAGCTTTCTTT. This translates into CGGRENTEAFF.

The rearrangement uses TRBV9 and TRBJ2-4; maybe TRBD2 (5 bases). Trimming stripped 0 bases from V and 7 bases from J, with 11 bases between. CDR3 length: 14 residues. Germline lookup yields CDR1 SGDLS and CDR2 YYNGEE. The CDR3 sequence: CASSVASQNNIQYF. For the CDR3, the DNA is TGTGCCAGCAGCGTAGCTAGCCAAAATAACATTCAGTACTTC.

This CDR3 is CASSYAGIYNEQFF. CDR3 nucleotide sequence: TGTGCCAGCAGTTACGCCGGGATTTACAATGAGCAGTTCTTC. The chain couples TRBV6-5 to TRBJ2-1, with a possible D match to TRBD2 (5 bases). Germline V lookup: CDR1 MNHEY, CDR2 SVGAGI. V was shortened by 2 bases and J by 4 bases, with 9 bases between the two germline ends. CDR3 length equals 14 residues.

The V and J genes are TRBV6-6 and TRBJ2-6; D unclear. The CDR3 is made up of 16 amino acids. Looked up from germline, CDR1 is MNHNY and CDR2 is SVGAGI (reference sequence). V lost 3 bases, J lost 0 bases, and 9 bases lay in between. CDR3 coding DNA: TGTGCCAGCAGTTATCACCCCGACTCTGGGGCCAACGTCCTGACTTTC. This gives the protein CASSYHPDSGANVLTF.

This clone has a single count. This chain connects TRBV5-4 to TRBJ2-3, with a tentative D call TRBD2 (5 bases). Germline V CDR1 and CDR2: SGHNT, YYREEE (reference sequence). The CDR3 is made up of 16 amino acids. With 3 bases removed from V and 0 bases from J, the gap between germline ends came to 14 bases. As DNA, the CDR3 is TGTGCCAGCAGCTCCCCGGAGGAGAGAAGCACAGATACGCAGTATTTT. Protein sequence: CASSSPEERSTDTQYF.

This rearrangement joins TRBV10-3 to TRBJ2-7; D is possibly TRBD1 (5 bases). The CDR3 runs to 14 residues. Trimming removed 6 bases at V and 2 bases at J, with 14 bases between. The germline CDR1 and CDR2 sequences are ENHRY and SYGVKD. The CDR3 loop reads CAISPLQGTYEQYF. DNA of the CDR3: TGTGCCATCAGCCCCCTGCAGGGAACCTACGAGCAGTACTTC.

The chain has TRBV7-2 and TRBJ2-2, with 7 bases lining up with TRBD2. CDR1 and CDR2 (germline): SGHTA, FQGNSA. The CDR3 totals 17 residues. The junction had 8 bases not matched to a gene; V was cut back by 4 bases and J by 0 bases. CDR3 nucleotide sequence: TGTGCCAGCAGCTCCGGACTAGGACAAGCGAACACCGGGGAGCTGTTTTTT. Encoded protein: CASSSGLGQANTGELFF.

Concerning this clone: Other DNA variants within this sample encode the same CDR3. This chain's CDR3 is CAISERVETQYF. The DNA of the CDR3 is TGTGCCATCAGTGAAAGGGTTGAGACCCAGTACTTC. The rearrangement links TRBV10-3 to TRBJ2-5; no definite D call. The CDR3 loop spans 12 amino acids. V was trimmed by 3 bases and J by 5 bases, leaving 7 bases between them. Germline V gene lookup returns CDR1 ENHRY and CDR2 SYGVKD.

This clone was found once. In DNA, the CDR3 is TGCAGCGTTGACAGGGGGGGAAGTGAAGCTTTCTTT. It codes for CSVDRGGSEAFF. The rearrangement joins TRBV29-1 to TRBJ1-1; 7 nucleotides line up with TRBD1. The germline gives CDR1 SQVTM, CDR2 ANQGSEA. Unmatched junction bases numbered 5, after V lost 3 bases and J lost 7 bases. The CDR3 runs to 12 residues. The full variable domain, in which reference TRBV29-1 and TRBJ1-1 provide the parts outside the CDR3, is SAVISQKPSRDICQRGTSLTIQCQVDSQVTMMFWYRQQPGQSLTLIATANQGSEATYESGFVIDKFPISRPNLTFSTLTVSNMSPEDSSIYLCSVDRGGSEAFFGQGTRLTVV.

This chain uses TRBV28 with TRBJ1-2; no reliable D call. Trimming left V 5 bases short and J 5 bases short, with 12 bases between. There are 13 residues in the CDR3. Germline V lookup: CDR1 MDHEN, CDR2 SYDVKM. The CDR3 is CASSIRTDYGYTF. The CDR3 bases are TGTGCCAGCAGTATACGGACGGATTATGGCTACACCTTC.

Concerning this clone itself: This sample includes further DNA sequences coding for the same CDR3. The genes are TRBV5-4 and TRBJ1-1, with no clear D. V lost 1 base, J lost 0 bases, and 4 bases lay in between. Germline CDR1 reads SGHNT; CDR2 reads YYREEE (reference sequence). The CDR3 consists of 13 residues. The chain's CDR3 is CASSLRVNTEAFF. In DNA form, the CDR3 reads TGTGCCAGCAGCTTGCGGGTGAACACTGAAGCTTTCTTT.